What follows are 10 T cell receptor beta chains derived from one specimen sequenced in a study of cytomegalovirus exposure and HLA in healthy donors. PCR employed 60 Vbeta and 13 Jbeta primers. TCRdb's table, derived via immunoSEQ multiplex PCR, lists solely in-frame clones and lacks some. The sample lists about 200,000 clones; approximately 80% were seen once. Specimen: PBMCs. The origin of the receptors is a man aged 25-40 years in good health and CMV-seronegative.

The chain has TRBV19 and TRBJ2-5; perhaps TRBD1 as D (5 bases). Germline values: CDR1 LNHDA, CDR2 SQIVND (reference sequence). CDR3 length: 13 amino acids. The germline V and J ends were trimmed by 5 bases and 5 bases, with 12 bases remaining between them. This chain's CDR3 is CASSYPGKETQYF. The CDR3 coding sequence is TGTGCCAGTAGTTATCCAGGGAAGGAGACCCAGTACTTC. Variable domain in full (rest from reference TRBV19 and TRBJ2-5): DGGITQSPKYLFRKEGQNVTLSCEQNLNHDAMYWYRQDPGQGLRLIYYSQIVNDFQKGDIAEGYSVSREKKESFPLTVTSAQKNPTAFYLCASSYPGKETQYFGPGTRLLVL.

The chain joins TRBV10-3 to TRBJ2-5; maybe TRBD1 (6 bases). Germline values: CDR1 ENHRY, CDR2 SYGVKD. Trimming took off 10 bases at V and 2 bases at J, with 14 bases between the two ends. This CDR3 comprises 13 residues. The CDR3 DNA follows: TGTGCCACCGCAGGGGCAGGACAAGAGACCCAGTACTTC. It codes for CATAGAGQETQYF.

The chain's CDR3 is CASSEVWANQPQHF. The CDR3 coding sequence is TGTGCCAGCAGTGAAGTTTGGGCCAATCAGCCCCAGCATTTT. The rearrangement uses TRBV6-1 and TRBJ1-5; D uncertain. This CDR3 region has 14 residues. V lost 1 base, J lost 3 bases, and 7 bases lay in between. Germline V gene sequence: CDR1 MNHNS, CDR2 SASEGT.

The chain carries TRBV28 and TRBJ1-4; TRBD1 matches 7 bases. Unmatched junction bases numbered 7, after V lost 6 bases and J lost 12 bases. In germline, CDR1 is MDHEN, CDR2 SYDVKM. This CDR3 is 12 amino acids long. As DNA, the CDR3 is TGTGCCAGCAGCACAGGGGTCTCAGAACTGTTTTTT. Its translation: CASSTGVSELFF. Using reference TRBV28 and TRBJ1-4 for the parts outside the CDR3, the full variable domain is DVKVTQSSRYLVKRTGEKVFLECVQDMDHENMFWYRQDPGLGLRLIYFSYDVKMKEKGDIPEGYSVSREKKERFSLILESASTNQTSMYLCASSTGVSELFFGSGTQLSVL.

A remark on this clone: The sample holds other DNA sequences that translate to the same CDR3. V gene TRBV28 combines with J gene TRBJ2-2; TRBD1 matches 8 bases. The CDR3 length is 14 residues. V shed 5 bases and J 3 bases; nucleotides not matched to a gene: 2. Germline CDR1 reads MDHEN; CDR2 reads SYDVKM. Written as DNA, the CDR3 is TGTGCCAGCAGTCTACAGGGGGACACCGGGGAGCTGTTTTTT. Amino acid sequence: CASSLQGDTGELFF.

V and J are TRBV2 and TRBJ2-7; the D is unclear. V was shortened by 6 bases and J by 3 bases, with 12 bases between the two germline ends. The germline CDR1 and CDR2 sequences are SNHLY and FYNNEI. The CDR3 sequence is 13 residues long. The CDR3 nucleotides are TGTGCCAGCAGCCCGCAGGCCAACTACGAGCAGTACTTC. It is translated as CASSPQANYEQYF.

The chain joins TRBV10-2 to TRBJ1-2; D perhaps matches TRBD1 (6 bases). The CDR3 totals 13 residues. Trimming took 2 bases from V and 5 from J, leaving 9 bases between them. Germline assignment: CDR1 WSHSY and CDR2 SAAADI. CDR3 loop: CASSETGPYGYTF. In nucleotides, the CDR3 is TGCGCCAGCAGTGAGACAGGGCCATATGGCTACACCTTC.

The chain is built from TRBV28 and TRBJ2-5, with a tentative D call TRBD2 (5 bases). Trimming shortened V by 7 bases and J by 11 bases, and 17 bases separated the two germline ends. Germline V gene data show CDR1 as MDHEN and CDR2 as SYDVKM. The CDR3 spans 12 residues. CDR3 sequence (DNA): TGTGCCAGCACCCTCCCCCGGGGTCAGCAGTACTTC. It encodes CASTLPRGQQYF.

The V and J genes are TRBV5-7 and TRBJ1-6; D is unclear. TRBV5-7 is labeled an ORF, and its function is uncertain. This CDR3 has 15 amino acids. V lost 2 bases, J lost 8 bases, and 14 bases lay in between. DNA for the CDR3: TGTGCCAGCAGCTTTAGTATACTCCGGTATTCACCCCTCCACTTT. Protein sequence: CASSFSILRYSPLHF.

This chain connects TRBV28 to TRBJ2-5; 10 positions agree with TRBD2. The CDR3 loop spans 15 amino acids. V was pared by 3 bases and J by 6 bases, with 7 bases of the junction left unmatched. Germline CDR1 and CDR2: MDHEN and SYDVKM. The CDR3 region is CASSLSGGALKTQYF. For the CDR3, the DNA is TGTGCCAGCAGTTTGAGCGGGGGGGCCCTGAAGACCCAGTACTTC.